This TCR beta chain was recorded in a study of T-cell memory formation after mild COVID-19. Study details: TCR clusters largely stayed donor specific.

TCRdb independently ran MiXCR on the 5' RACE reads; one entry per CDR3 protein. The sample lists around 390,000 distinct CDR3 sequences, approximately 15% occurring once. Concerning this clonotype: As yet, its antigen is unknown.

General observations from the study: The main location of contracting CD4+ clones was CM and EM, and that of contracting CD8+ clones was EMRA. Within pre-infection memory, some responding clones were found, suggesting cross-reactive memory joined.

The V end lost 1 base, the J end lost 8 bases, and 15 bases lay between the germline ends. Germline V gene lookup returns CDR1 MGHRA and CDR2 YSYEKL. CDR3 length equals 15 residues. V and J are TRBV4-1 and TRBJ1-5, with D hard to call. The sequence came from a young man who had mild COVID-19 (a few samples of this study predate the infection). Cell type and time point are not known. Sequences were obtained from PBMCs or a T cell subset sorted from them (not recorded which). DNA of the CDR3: TGCGCCAGCAGCCAAGTCCATGGGGTCGGAGAGCCCCAGCATTTT. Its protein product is CASSQVHGVGEPQHF.